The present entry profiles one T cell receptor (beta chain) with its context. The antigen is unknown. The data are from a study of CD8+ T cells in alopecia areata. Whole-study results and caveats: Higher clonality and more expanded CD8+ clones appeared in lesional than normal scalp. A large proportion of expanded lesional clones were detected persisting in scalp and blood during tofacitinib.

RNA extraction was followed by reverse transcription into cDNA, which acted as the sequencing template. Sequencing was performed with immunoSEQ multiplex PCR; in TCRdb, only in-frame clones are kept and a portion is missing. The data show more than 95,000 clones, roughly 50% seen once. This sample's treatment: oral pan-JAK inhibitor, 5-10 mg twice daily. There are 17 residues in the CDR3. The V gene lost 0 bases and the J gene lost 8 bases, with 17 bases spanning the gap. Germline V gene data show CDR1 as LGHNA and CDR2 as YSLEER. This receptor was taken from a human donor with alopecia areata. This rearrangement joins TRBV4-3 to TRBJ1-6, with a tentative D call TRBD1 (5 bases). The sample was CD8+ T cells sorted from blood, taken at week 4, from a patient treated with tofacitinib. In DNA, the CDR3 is TGCGCCAGCAGCCAAGACCCAAGGGGCCTCCTGGATTCACCCCTCCACTTT. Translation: CASSQDPRGLLDSPLHF.